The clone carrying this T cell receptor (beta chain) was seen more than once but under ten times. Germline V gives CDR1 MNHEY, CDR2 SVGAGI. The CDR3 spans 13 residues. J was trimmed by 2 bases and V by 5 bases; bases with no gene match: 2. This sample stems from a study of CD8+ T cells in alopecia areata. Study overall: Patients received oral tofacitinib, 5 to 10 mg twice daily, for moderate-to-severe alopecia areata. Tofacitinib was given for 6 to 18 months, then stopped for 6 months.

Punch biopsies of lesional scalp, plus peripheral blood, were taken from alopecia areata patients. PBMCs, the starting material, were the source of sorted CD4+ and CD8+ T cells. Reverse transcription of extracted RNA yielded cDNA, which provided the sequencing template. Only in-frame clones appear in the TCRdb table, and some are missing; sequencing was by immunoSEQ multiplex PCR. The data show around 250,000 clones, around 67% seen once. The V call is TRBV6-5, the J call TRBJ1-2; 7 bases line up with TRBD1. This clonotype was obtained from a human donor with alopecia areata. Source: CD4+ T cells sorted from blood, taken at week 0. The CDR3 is CASSRGQNYGYTF. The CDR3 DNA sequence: TGTGCCAGCAGTAGGGGACAGAACTATGGCTACACCTTC.